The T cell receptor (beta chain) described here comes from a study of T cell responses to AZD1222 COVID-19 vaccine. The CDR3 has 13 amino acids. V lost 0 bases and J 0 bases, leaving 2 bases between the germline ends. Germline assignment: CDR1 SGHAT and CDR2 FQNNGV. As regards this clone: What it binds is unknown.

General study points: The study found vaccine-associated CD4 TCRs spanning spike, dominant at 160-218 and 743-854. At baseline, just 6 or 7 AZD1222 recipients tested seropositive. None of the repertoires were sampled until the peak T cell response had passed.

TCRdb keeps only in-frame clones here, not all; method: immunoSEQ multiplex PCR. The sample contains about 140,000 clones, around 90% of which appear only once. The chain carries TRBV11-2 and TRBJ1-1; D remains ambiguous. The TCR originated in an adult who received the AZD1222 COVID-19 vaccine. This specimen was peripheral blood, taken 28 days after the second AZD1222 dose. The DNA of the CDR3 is TGTGCCAGCAGCTTAGAACTGAACACTGAAGCTTTCTTT. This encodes CASSLELNTEAFF.